A selection of T cell receptor beta chains follows, all from one sample in a study of blood T cell repertoires in COVID-19. Profiled with immunoSEQ multiplex PCR; TCRdb holds only in-frame clones, not every one. The repertoire includes around 300,000 clones, under 90% of them detected once, and roughly 0.96% sits in the top ten. The sample was peripheral blood. All receptors come from a middle-aged woman who had recovered from COVID-19. CDR3s include the opening cysteine and the closing phenylalanine or tryptophan. A D gene is named only where the DNA matches it firmly. Clone size is given for some rows only: seen once, a few or many times, or a class if the clone is expanded.

clone_size j_call v_call d_call cdr3_aa cdr3_nt
NA TRBJ1-5 TRBV27 NA CASSLGGDSNQPQHF TGTGCCAGCAGTTTAGGAGGGGATAGCAATCAGCCCCAGCATTTT
NA TRBJ2-5 TRBV14 TRBD2 CASSSDRLAGALVETQYF TGTGCCAGCAGCTCCGACCGACTAGCGGGAGCGCTTGTGGAGACCCAGTACTTC
NA TRBJ2-3 TRBV6-1 TRBD2 CASSETSGRRGDTQYF TGTGCCAGCAGTGAGACTAGCGGGAGGCGGGGAGATACGCAGTATTTT
NA TRBJ2-5 TRBV27 TRBD2 CASSPGTSGQETQYF TGTGCCAGCAGCCCCGGGACTAGCGGCCAAGAGACCCAGTACTTC
NA TRBJ1-2 TRBV18 TRBD1 CASSPSMTGTGISNYGYTF TGTGCCAGCTCACCGTCGATGACCGGGACAGGGATATCTAACTATGGCTACACCTTC
once TRBJ2-1 TRBV5-4 NA CASSLGGPREQFF TGTGCCAGCAGCTTGGGGGGGCCGAGGGAGCAGTTCTTC
once TRBJ1-1 TRBV5-4 NA CASSLLESTEAFF TGTGCCAGCAGCTTGTTGGAGTCCACTGAAGCTTTCTTT
NA TRBJ1-2 TRBV30 TRBD1 CAWTEQGAGGYTF TGTGCCTGGACCGAACAGGGGGCTGGAGGCTACACCTTC
NA TRBJ1-1 TRBV6-6 NA CAAQGNRDTEAFF TGTGCCGCACAGGGTAATCGGGACACTGAAGCTTTCTTT
NA TRBJ2-2 TRBV7-9 NA CASSSSGGLNTGELFF TGTGCCAGCAGCTCGAGTGGGGGACTGAACACCGGGGAGCTGTTTTTT
NA TRBJ2-7 TRBV10-3 TRBD1 CAISMGQGNYEQYF TGTGCCATCAGCATGGGACAGGGAAATTACGAGCAGTACTTC
NA TRBJ1-5 TRBV19 NA CASSKTADSNQPQHF TGTGCCAGTAGTAAGACAGCCGATAGCAATCAGCCCCAGCATTTT
many TRBJ2-1 TRBV7-8 TRBD2 CASSYSEVSGSDEQFF TGTGCCAGCAGCTATAGCGAGGTTAGCGGGAGTGATGAGCAGTTCTTC
NA TRBJ2-2 TRBV7-6 NA CASSLVGTPNTGELFF TGTGCCAGCAGCCTAGTTGGGACACCGAACACCGGGGAGCTGTTTTTT
NA TRBJ1-5 TRBV27 TRBD1 CASSAGGGGNQPQHF TGTGCCAGCTCGGCAGGGGGCGGAGGCAATCAGCCCCAGCATTTT
NA TRBJ1-5 TRBV30 NA CAWSVLGGQPQHF TGTGCCTGGAGTGTGTTAGGCGGTCAGCCCCAGCATTTT
NA TRBJ2-7 TRBV30 TRBD2 CAWSGLAGGPFRYEQYF TGTGCCTGGAGCGGACTAGCGGGAGGGCCCTTCAGGTACGAGCAGTACTTC
NA TRBJ2-1 TRBV10-1 NA CASSESWLGVNEQFF TGCGCCAGCAGTGAGTCGTGGCTAGGTGTCAATGAGCAGTTCTTC
once TRBJ2-5 TRBV10-3 NA CAISDPVPGVGETQYF TGTGCCATCAGTGACCCCGTGCCCGGGGTTGGAGAGACCCAGTACTTC
NA TRBJ2-7 TRBV5-5 NA CASSSPPTYEQYF TGTGCCAGCAGCTCGCCCCCCACTTACGAGCAGTACTTC
NA TRBJ2-3 TRBV6-6 TRBD2 CGHSGETDTQYF TGTGGCCATAGCGGGGAAACAGATACGCAGTATTTT
few TRBJ2-5 TRBV5-1 TRBD2 CASSATGGGETQYF TGCGCCAGCAGCGCGACTGGCGGGGGAGAGACCCAGTACTTC
NA TRBJ2-2 TRBV4-1 TRBD1 CASSQGDRASNTGELFF TGCGCCAGCAGCCAAGGGGACAGGGCGTCGAACACCGGGGAGCTGTTTTTT
NA TRBJ2-3 TRBV10-1 NA CASSRSYFDTQYF TGCGCCAGCAGTCGATCCTATTTTGATACGCAGTATTTT
few TRBJ2-1 TRBV6-5 TRBD2 CASSQTSGDYNEQFF TGTGCCAGCAGCCAAACTAGCGGGGACTACAATGAGCAGTTCTTC
NA TRBJ2-3 TRBV27 NA CASSGPTDTQYF TGTGCCAGCAGTGGCCCCACAGATACGCAGTATTTT
NA TRBJ2-3 TRBV4-1 NA CASSQNRGRGTDTQYF TGCGCCAGCAGCCAGAATCGAGGCAGGGGCACAGATACGCAGTATTTT